The subject of this entry is one T cell receptor (beta chain). Its antigen is not known. MiXCR was run by TCRdb on the RT-PCR reads, yielding one entry per CDR3 protein. The top ten hold roughly a tenth of the sample, which has roughly 760,000 distinct CDR3 sequences, 21% seen once. The data derive from a study of response to subunit inactivated influenza vaccine. Findings and limits, study-wide: Authors suggested seasonal influenza vaccinations each recruit few new T cells.

The CDR3 sequence is 15 residues long. Germline V CDR1 and CDR2: LGHNA, YNFKEQ. Trimming cost V 2 bases and J 4 bases; bases outside gene matches: 7. The chain carries TRBV4-2 and TRBJ2-7; 8 nucleotides match TRBD2. The sequence was obtained from a man aged 50-59 years who received an inactivated influenza vaccine. Source: PBMCs from blood, taken about 5 days after vaccination. The chain's CDR3 is CASSQHSGTSYEQYF. DNA for the CDR3: TGTGCCAGCAGCCAACATTCCGGGACTAGTTACGAGCAGTACTTC.